The clone carrying this T cell receptor beta chain was seen repeatedly, ten times or more. Time point denoted: newly diagnosed GD, antithyroid drugs for less than 3 months. RNA isolated from PBMCs was used to make the TCR library. Assembly of TCR beta libraries relied on iRepertoire HTBI primers together with Arm-PCR of CDR3 regions. TCRdb independently ran MiXCR on the multiplex PCR reads; one entry per CDR3 protein. The sample holds about 440,000 distinct CDR3 sequences, roughly 15% seen once. The sample originates from a study of regulatory T cells in long-lasting Graves disease. This CDR3 has 12 residues. V was cut by 8 bases and J by 0 bases, with 7 bases left in between. Germline assignment: CDR1 SNHLY and CDR2 FYNNEI. A further study also used this sample, focusing on T cells in Graves' hyperthyroidism and ophthalmopathy.

The sequencing used peripheral blood mononuclear cells (PBMCs), collected at new diagnosis, from a patient treated with antithyroid drugs. The sequence was obtained from a woman in her 30s with Graves disease. The chain is built from TRBV2 and TRBJ1-1; D call uncertain. Written as DNA, the CDR3 is TGTGCCAGCTCGGTGGTGAACACTGAAGCTTTCTTT. Its protein is CASSVVNTEAFF. Full variable domain (outside the CDR3, taken from reference TRBV2 and TRBJ1-1): EPEVTQTPSHQVTQMGQEVILRCVPISNHLYFYWYRQILGQKVEFLVSFYNNEISEKSEIFDDQFSVERPDGSNFTLKIRSTKLEDSAMYFCASSVVNTEAFFGQGTRLTVV.